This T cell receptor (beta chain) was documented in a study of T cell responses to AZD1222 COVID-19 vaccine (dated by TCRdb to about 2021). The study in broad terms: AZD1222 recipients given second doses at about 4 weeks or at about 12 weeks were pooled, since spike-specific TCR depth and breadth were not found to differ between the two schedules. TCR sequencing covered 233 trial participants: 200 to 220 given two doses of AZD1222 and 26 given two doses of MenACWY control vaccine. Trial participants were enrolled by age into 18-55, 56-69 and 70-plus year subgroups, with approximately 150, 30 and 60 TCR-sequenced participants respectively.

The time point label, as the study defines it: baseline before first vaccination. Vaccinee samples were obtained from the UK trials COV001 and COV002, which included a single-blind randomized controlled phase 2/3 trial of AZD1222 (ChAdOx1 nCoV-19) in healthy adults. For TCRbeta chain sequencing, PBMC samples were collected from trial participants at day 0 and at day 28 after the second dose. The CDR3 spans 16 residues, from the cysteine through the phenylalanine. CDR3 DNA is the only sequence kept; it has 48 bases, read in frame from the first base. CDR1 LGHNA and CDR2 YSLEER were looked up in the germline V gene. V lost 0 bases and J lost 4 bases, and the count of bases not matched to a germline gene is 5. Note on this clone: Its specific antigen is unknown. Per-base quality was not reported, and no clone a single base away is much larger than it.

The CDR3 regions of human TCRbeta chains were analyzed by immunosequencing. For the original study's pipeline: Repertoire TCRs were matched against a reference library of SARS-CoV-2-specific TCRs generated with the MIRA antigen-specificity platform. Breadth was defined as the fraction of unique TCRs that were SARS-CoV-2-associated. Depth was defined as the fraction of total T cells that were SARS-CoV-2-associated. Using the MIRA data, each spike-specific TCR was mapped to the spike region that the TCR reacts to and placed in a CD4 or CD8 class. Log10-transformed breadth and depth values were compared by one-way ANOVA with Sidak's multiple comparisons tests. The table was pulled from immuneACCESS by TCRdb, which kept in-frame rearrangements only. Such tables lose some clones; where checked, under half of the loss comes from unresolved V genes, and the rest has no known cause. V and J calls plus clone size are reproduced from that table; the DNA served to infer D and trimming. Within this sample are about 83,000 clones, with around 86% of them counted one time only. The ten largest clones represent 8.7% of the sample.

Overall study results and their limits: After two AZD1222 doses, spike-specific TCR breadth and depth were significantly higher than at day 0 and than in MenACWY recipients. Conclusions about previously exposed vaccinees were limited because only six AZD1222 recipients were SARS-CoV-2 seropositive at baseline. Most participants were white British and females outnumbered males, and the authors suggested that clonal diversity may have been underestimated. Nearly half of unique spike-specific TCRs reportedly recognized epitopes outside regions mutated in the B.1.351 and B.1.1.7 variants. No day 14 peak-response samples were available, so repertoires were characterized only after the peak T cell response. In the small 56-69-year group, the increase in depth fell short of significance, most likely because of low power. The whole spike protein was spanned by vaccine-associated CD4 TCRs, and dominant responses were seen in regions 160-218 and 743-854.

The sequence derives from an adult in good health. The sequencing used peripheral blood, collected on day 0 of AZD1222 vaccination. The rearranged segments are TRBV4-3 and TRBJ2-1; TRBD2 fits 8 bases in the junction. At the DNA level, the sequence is TGCGCCAGCAGCCAAGAAGAAGCGGGAGTATACAATGAGCAGTTCTTC. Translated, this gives CASSQEEAGVYNEQFF.